The 21 T cell receptor beta chains given below trace back to one sample, sequenced in a study of CD8 T cells in Susac syndrome. The RNA, about 0.45 to 1 ug, was put through reverse transcription using random hexamers. TCRdb reprocessed the immunoSEQ multiplex PCR reads with MiXCR, giving one entry per CDR3 protein. The repertoire holds more than 150,000 distinct CDR3 sequences, with 95% as singletons. Specimen: CD4+ T cells from PBMCs. The receptors stem from a human donor with Susac syndrome.

V usage is TRBV6-2 or TRBV6-3 and J usage is TRBJ2-3; D is perhaps TRBD2 (5 bases). Germline CDR1 MNHEY, CDR2 SVGEGT. CDR3 length: 16 residues. The ends were cut back, 0 bases at V and 2 bases at J, with 12 bases in the middle. The CDR3: CASSYSREQLTDTQYF. The CDR3 DNA sequence: TGTGCCAGCAGTTACTCGAGGGAGCAGCTCACAGATACGCAGTATTTT.

This chain connects TRBV19 to TRBJ2-1; 8 positions agree with TRBD1. Per germline, CDR1 LNHDA and CDR2 SQIVND (reference sequence). The V segment lost 5 bases and the J segment 1 base; nucleotides outside the gene matches: 4. The CDR3 covers 15 residues. CDR3: CASSPTGGSYNEQFF. Here the CDR3 DNA reads TGTGCCAGTAGTCCTACAGGGGGTTCCTACAATGAGCAGTTCTTC.

The chain couples TRBV30 to TRBJ1-1, with unresolved D. Germline values: CDR1 GTSNPN, CDR2 SVGIG (reference sequence). V lost 3 bases to trimming and J lost 4 bases, with 6 bases between them. This CDR3 has 11 residues. The CDR3 sequence: CAWRESTEAFF. CDR3 coding DNA: TGTGCCTGGAGGGAGAGCACTGAAGCTTTCTTT.

The chain uses TRBV2 and TRBJ2-5, with D perhaps TRBD1 or TRBD2 (5 bases each). Per germline, CDR1 SNHLY and CDR2 FYNNEI. V lost 6 bases, J lost 4 bases, and 15 bases lay in between. The CDR3 spans 14 residues. CDR3 nucleotides: TGTGCCAGCAGGCCCGAAGCAGGGAGAGAGACCCAGTACTTC. It encodes CASRPEAGRETQYF.

V gene TRBV7-9 combines with J gene TRBJ1-6, with D uncertain. Trimming removed 4 bases at V and 6 bases at J, with 10 bases between. The CDR3 consists of 14 residues. Germline V CDR1 and CDR2: SEHNR, FQNEAQ (reference sequence). The CDR3 sequence is CASSSEVGNSPLHF. The CDR3 region has the DNA TGTGCCAGCAGCTCTGAAGTTGGTAATTCACCCCTCCACTTT.

The rearrangement links TRBV5-1 to TRBJ2-3; 8 bases are shared with TRBD2. CDR3 length equals 16 residues. Germline loops: CDR1 SGHRS, CDR2 YFSETQ. J was trimmed by 2 bases and V by 4 bases; bases with no gene match: 9. The CDR3 here is CASSPETSGYTDTQYF. CDR3 nucleotides: TGCGCCAGCAGCCCGGAAACTAGCGGCTACACAGATACGCAGTATTTT.

This chain uses TRBV9 with TRBJ2-5; TRBD2 matches 15 bases. Germline values: CDR1 SGDLS, CDR2 YYNGEE. Trimming took 4 bases from V and 0 from J; bases not matched to a gene: 10. The CDR3 consists of 19 residues. The CDR3 protein is CASSPGLAGGPVYQETQYF. The DNA for the CDR3 is TGTGCCAGCAGCCCGGGACTAGCGGGGGGCCCTGTATACCAAGAGACCCAGTACTTC.

The chain joins TRBV14 to TRBJ1-2; D ambiguous. Trimming cost V 5 bases and J 4 bases, with 11 bases left between them. This CDR3 is 13 amino acids long. CDR1 and CDR2 from the germline V gene are SGHDN and FVKESK. CDR3 residues: CASSEIASYGYTF. The DNA for the CDR3 is TGTGCCAGCAGCGAGATAGCTTCCTATGGCTACACCTTC.

This rearrangement joins TRBV24-1 to TRBJ2-1, with D possibly matching TRBD1 (6 bases). The V gene's germline CDR1 is KGHDR and CDR2 SFDVKD. There are 13 residues in the CDR3. V lost 10 bases and J 2 bases, leaving 11 bases between the germline ends. The CDR3 sequence is CATAGTPYNEQFF. CDR3 nucleotides: TGTGCCACAGCCGGGACACCCTACAATGAGCAGTTCTTC.

This clonotype appeared once. The chain recombines TRBV9 with TRBJ1-3; weak D call: TRBD1 (6 bases). The germline CDR1 and CDR2 sequences are SGDLS and YYNGEE. V gave up 0 bases and J gave up 0 bases, with 10 bases separating them. This CDR3 spans 16 amino acids. The CDR3 nucleotides are TGTGCCAGCAGCGTAGGGGGGCCAAGCTCTGGAAACACCATATATTTT. Its translation is CASSVGGPSSGNTIYF.

This chain uses TRBV4-1 with TRBJ2-7; D is possibly TRBD1 (6 bases). Trimming shortened V by 0 bases and J by 2 bases, and 14 bases separated the two germline ends. The germline gives CDR1 MGHRA, CDR2 YSYEKL. The CDR3 extends over 16 amino acids. CDR3 protein: CASSQEVAGTPYEQYF. In DNA form, the CDR3 reads TGCGCCAGCAGCCAAGAAGTAGCCGGGACACCCTACGAGCAGTACTTC.

The rearrangement uses TRBV20-1 and TRBJ1-1, with a tentative D call TRBD1 (5 bases). Trimming pared 7 bases from V and 1 base from J, leaving 13 bases between. This CDR3 contains 13 residues. Germline V gives CDR1 DFQATT, CDR2 SNEGSKA (reference sequence). CDR3: CSGKSRENTEAFF. In nucleotides, the CDR3 is TGCAGTGGTAAATCCAGGGAGAACACTGAAGCTTTCTTT.

The CDR3 region is CASSVGARSYEQYF. CDR3 bases: TGTGCCAGCAGCGTAGGTGCACGTTCCTACGAGCAGTACTTC. This chain connects TRBV9 to TRBJ2-7; no clear D gene. V was pared by 0 bases and J by 1 base, with 8 bases between. CDR3 length: 14 residues. Germline-derived CDR1 and CDR2 are SGDLS and YYNGEE.

The chain couples TRBV6-2 or TRBV6-3 to TRBJ2-5, with no clear D. Trimming removed 2 bases from V and 5 bases from J, with 6 bases in between. Germline assignment: CDR1 MNHEY and CDR2 SVGEGT. The CDR3 is 12 amino acids. CDR3 region: CASSYTRETQYF. CDR3 nucleotide sequence: TGTGCCAGCAGTTACACGCGGGAGACCCAGTACTTC.

This chain links TRBV12-3 or TRBV12-4 with TRBJ1-2, with a weak D call TRBD1 (5 bases). V lost 4 bases to trimming and J lost 5 bases, with 23 bases between them. The CDR3 spans 17 residues. The CDR3, as DNA: TGTGCCAGCAGTTCAGGCGGGGGACCCGGACTGAAATATGGCTACACCTTC. It translates to CASSSGGGPGLKYGYTF.

The CDR3 protein is CSVGVQGLTEAFF. In DNA, the CDR3 is TGCAGCGTTGGGGTGCAGGGATTAACTGAAGCTTTCTTT. The rearrangement links TRBV29-1 to TRBJ1-1; D is perhaps TRBD1 (5 bases). This CDR3 has 13 amino acids. Trimming left V 4 bases short and J 5 bases short, with 14 bases between. The germline CDR1 and CDR2 sequences are SQVTM and ANQGSEA.

This sequence joins TRBV20-1 and TRBJ2-7; 13 positions match TRBD2. Germline V CDR1 and CDR2: DFQATT, SNEGSKA (reference sequence). The length of the CDR3 is 14 residues. Trimming removed 4 bases from V and 3 bases from J; junction bases left unmatched: 3. The CDR3 DNA is TGCAGTGCTAAGACTAGCGGGGGGAACTACGAGCAGTACTTC. Its protein product is CSAKTSGGNYEQYF.

The chain carries TRBV11-3 and TRBJ1-1, with TRBD1 as a possible D gene (6 bases). Trimming left V 4 bases short and J 5 bases short, with 14 bases between. The CDR3 totals 14 residues. The germline CDR1 and CDR2 sequences are SGHNT and YENEEA. The CDR3 reads CASSSGPRGTEAFF. The CDR3 nucleotides are TGTGCCAGCAGCTCCGGGCCCAGGGGAACTGAAGCTTTCTTT.

The chain links TRBV5-6 to TRBJ2-1; D is uncertain. The V gene lost 5 bases and the J gene lost 9 bases, with 9 bases spanning the gap. The germline CDR1 and CDR2 sequences are SGHDT and YYEEEE. The CDR3 is 11 residues long. The CDR3 loop is CASRRTSEQFF. The CDR3 DNA reads as TGTGCCAGCAGGCGGACGAGTGAGCAGTTCTTC.

The rearrangement joins TRBV6-5 to TRBJ1-6, with D maybe TRBD1 (5 bases). This CDR3 is built from 13 residues. Trimming removed 6 bases from V and 12 bases from J, with 15 bases in between. Germline V gives CDR1 MNHEY, CDR2 SVGAGI. The CDR3 spells CASSPGTRGPLHF. DNA for the CDR3: TGTGCCAGCAGCCCGGGGACCCGGGGACCCCTCCACTTT.

The V call is TRBV9, the J call TRBJ2-1; 11 bases are shared with TRBD2. This CDR3 is built from 17 residues. V dropped 0 bases and J dropped 8; count of bases not matched to a gene: 10. CDR1 SGDLS and CDR2 YYNGEE come from the germline V gene. CDR3 sequence (DNA): TGTGCCAGCAGCGTAGCTCTGGCTAGCGGGGGGAAGGATGAGCAGTTCTTC. This encodes CASSVALASGGKDEQFF.